The T cell receptor (beta chain) under discussion was sequenced for a study of radiotherapy plus CTLA-4 blockade in lung cancer. Study-wide context: Among enrolled patients, over 15% responded and less than 40% achieved disease control. General observations from the study: TCR clones from tumors expanded in blood after radiotherapy plus ipilimumab. Early clonal dynamics of blood T cells, together with interferon-beta, were reported as the best response predictor.

To note about this clone: The antigen remains unidentified.

Sequencing was performed with immunoSEQ multiplex PCR; in TCRdb, only in-frame clones are kept and a portion is missing. The table records around 80,000 clones, about 79% of them present only once. The sample consisted of peripheral blood, taken from a patient treated with radiotherapy plus ipilimumab. The TCR originated in a human donor with non-small cell lung cancer whose response to radiotherapy plus ipilimumab could not be evaluated. Some clones in this sample may be carry-over from other donors' samples.

Here the CDR3 DNA reads TGTGCCAGCAGTGAATCCAGGAGCACAGATACGCAGTATTTT. Protein sequence: CASSESRSTDTQYF. This chain uses TRBV25-1 with TRBJ2-3, with unresolved D. The CDR3 sequence is 14 residues long. Between the trimmed V and J ends, which lost 1 base and 0 bases, there was a span of 5 bases. Germline CDR1 reads MGHDK; CDR2 reads SYGVNS.